This paragraph covers one TCR beta chain sequence. Its antigen is currently unknown. Around 10 milliliters was the volume of peripheral blood drawn from each donor. A second PCR of 7 to 11 cycles used a sample-barcoded 5' primer and a J-beta primer mix. One entry per CDR3 protein, called by TCRdb with MiXCR from the 5' RACE reads. The table shows under 1,000,000 distinct CDR3 sequences, with about 46% occurring only once. The CDR3 extends over 14 amino acids. V lost 6 bases to trimming and J lost 11 bases; unmatched junction nucleotides: 12. Germline loops: CDR1 ENHRY, CDR2 SYGVKD. The sample belongs to a study of blood T cells in healthy people across ages. General study results and limits: TCR beta diversity was tightly associated with the proportion of naive T cells. Considered underestimates were the diversity estimates obtained from one million T cells. TCR beta diversity, measured per million T cells, fell in a roughly linear way with age.

The source material was blood. The chain recombines TRBV10-3 with TRBJ2-5; TRBD2 agrees at 10 bases. This receptor was taken from a man aged 80 or over in good health. The CDR3 sequence is CAIRSSGSIDEQYF. The CDR3, as DNA: TGTGCCATCAGGTCTAGCGGGAGTATCGATGAGCAGTACTTC.